This TCR beta chain was recovered during a study of T cells in narcolepsy (dated by TCRdb to 2016 to 2019). For the study in its entirety: Patients with narcolepsy type 1 or type 2 (NT1, NT2) were enrolled in the study together with healthy control donors. To look for autoreactive T cells in narcolepsy patients that target self-antigens of hypocretin neurons (hypocretin, TRIB2), the study used TCR Vbeta sequencing to follow clonotypes in blood and CSF. The investigation overall reported the following: Patients and controls had similar numbers of sequenced blood memory CD4+ clonotypes, with averages of around 40,000 in patients and roughly 36,000 in controls. Autoreactive clonotypes were reported to be detected serially in the blood of the same patients and of different patients, but not in the blood of healthy controls. No sequences matching autoreactive T cell clones were contained in some blood memory CD4+ repertoires from patients and controls. HCRT-specific and TRIB2-specific autoreactive clonotypes were highlighted in plots that compared CD4+ T cell clonotypes in CSF versus blood from the same patient.

For this clone: This clone's antigen is unknown. No base quality values were provided; no much bigger clone lies one nucleotide off.

Receptor amplification or capture employed the immunoSEQ multiplex PCR assay. TCRdb took over this immuneACCESS table, retaining in-frame rearrangements with V and J assigned. Such tables are incomplete; in checked studies, under half of the missing clones stem from an unresolved V gene, and the remainder is unexplained. Within this sample are about 35,000 clones, with approximately 80% of them counted one time only. The top ten constitute about 1% of the sample. Memory CD4+ T cells were sorted ex vivo from peripheral blood of narcolepsy patients and healthy controls for TCR Vbeta sequencing. Spanning cysteine to phenylalanine, the CDR3 consists of 15 amino acids. CDR3 DNA is the only sequence kept; it has 45 bases, read in frame from the first base. Trimming takes 1 base from V and 4 bases from J, and the germline ends sit 11 bases apart. CDR1 and CDR2, looked up from the germline V gene, are MNHNS and SASEGT.

Recombination connected TRBV6-1 to TRBJ1-5, with TRBD1 tentatively as D gene (6 bases match). This TCR derives from a human donor in good health. Sequencing was done on a sample of memory (CD45RA-) CD4+ T cells from blood. The cell subset or site label, as the study defines it: memory T cells sorted ex vivo from peripheral blood. The CDR3 reads CASSEEQGRNQPQHF. The DNA reads TGTGCCAGCAGTGAAGAACAGGGAAGGAATCAGCCCCAGCATTTT.